These T cell receptor beta chains were read from a single sample in a study of response to subunit inactivated influenza vaccine. TCRdb re-called the RT-PCR reads with MiXCR, one entry per CDR3 protein. Of approximately 250,000 distinct CDR3 sequences listed, 10% to 15% are singletons. Sequenced here: non-naive T cells sorted from PBMCs, sampled 14 days before vaccination. The receptors come from a man in his fifties or sixties who received an inactivated influenza vaccine. The CDR3 runs from the conserved cysteine through the conserved F or W. Fields, in order: CDR3 length, V gene, D gene, clone size, J gene, CDR3 DNA, CDR3 protein. A D gene is named only where the DNA matches it firmly. The listing skips clone size in some rows; elsewhere it reads once, few, many or a size class.

15	TRBV29-1	NA	many	TRBJ2-1	TGCAGCGCTTACCAGCAGGGGATTCGCGGCAATGAGCAGTTCTTC	CSAYQQGIRGNEQFF
14	TRBV12-3/TRBV12-4	TRBD1	many	TRBJ1-4	TGTGCCAGCAGTTTCCGACAGGGAGGGGAAAAACTGTTTTTT	CASSFRQGGEKLFF
17	TRBV21-1	NA	many	TRBJ1-2	TGTGCCAGCAGCACCTGGACAGGGCGCACAAATAACTATGGCTACACCTTC	CASSTWTGRTNNYGYTF
15	TRBV7-2	TRBD1	few	TRBJ2-1	TGTGCCAGCAGCTTAGTGGTGGGACAGTACAATGAGCAGTTCTTC	CASSLVVGQYNEQFF
19	TRBV4-1	TRBD1	few	TRBJ1-3	TGCGCCAGCAGCCAAGTAGGGACAGGGATAATTCACTCTGGAAACACCATATATTTT	CASSQVGTGIIHSGNTIYF
16	TRBV6-1	NA	few	TRBJ1-6	TGTGCCAGCCAAGGTCGAACGGCAGGCTATAATTCACCCCTCCACTTT	CASQGRTAGYNSPLHF
14	TRBV11-2	TRBD2	NA	TRBJ2-7	TGTGCCAGCAGCAAGACTAGCGTCCCCTACGAGCAGTACTTC	CASSKTSVPYEQYF
15	TRBV7-2	TRBD2	few	TRBJ2-1	TGTGCCAGCAGCTTATCCCCGGGACTAGGCAATGAGCAGTTCTTC	CASSLSPGLGNEQFF
14	TRBV5-1	NA	NA	TRBJ2-3	TGCGCCAGCAGCTGGGATCCCAGCACAGATACGCAGTATTTT	CASSWDPSTDTQYF
16	TRBV7-9	TRBD2	many	TRBJ2-5	TGTGCCAGCAGCTCCCCTCCGACTAGCGGAGGAGAGACCCAGTACTTC	CASSSPPTSGGETQYF
13	TRBV10-3	TRBD1	few	TRBJ2-3	TGTGCCACCGGACAGGGCTACACAGATACGCAGTATTTT	CATGQGYTDTQYF
14	TRBV5-1	TRBD1	few	TRBJ2-7	TGCGCCAGCGGACCCGGGACAGAGTCCTACGAGCAGTACTTC	CASGPGTESYEQYF
16	TRBV24-1	NA	few	TRBJ1-5	TGTGCCACCAGTGATTTGCTAGGGTATAGCAATCAGCCCCAGCATTTT	CATSDLLGYSNQPQHF
14	TRBV7-9	NA	few	TRBJ1-5	TGTGCCAGCAGCGTCGGGGTGTTCGGTCAGCCCCAGCATTTT	CASSVGVFGQPQHF
13	TRBV6-5	NA	few	TRBJ2-4	TGTGCCAGCGTTTTGGAAGCCAAAAACATTCAGTACTTC	CASVLEAKNIQYF
17	TRBV3-1	NA	many	TRBJ2-2	TGTGCCAGCAGCCAAATCCCCCTTAGATCGAACACCGGGGAGCTGTTTTTT	CASSQIPLRSNTGELFF
12	TRBV28	NA	NA	TRBJ1-1	TGTGCCAGCAGAGAGACATCAACTGAAGCTTTCTTT	CASRETSTEAFF
17	TRBV29-1	TRBD2	NA	TRBJ2-1	TGCAGCGTTGGGGTGATTCGGGGACTAGCGGGACCCAATGAGCAGTTCTTC	CSVGVIRGLAGPNEQFF
16	TRBV2	TRBD1	few	TRBJ2-1	TGTGCCAGCAGTGAACGAGGACAGGGGACCTACAATGAGCAGTTCTTC	CASSERGQGTYNEQFF
17	TRBV5-4	TRBD2	few	TRBJ2-2	TGTGCCAGCAGCTTGGCAGGGCGGGGGGGACGAACCGGGGAGCTGTTTTTT	CASSLAGRGGRTGELFF
15	TRBV29-1	TRBD2	NA	TRBJ2-3	TGCAGCGTTGAAGGGCTAGCGGGGGCCACAGATACGCAGTATTTT	CSVEGLAGATDTQYF
12	TRBV29-1	NA	few	TRBJ2-1	TGCAGCGTCATCACGGGAGCCTTTGAGCAGTTCTTC	CSVITGAFEQFF
15	TRBV7-9	NA	NA	TRBJ2-5	TGTGCCAGCAGCGGGGGAAGGGACGGCCAAGAGACCCAGTACTTC	CASSGGRDGQETQYF
13	TRBV9	NA	few	TRBJ2-1	TGTGCCAGCAGCGGAAGGTATGACAATGAGCAGTTCTTC	CASSGRYDNEQFF
15	TRBV7-2	NA	few	TRBJ1-4	TGTGCCAGCAGCGAAGATGGGTTTCTTAATGAAAAACTGTTTTTT	CASSEDGFLNEKLFF
17	TRBV11-2	TRBD2	NA	TRBJ2-7	TGTGCCAGCAGCTTCGGATTCTCTAGCGGGGGAACGTACGAGCAGTACTTC	CASSFGFSSGGTYEQYF
14	TRBV21-1	NA	many	TRBJ1-2	TGTGCCAGCAGCAAAGACCCAGAAAACTATGGCTACACCTTC	CASSKDPENYGYTF
13	TRBV12-3/TRBV12-4	NA	many	TRBJ2-3	TGTGCCAGCGATACTGCTAGCACAGATACGCAGTATTTT	CASDTASTDTQYF
17	TRBV20-1	TRBD2	NA	TRBJ2-2	TGCAGTGCTAGATTCCCTAGCGGGAGGATAAACACCGGGGAGCTGTTTTTT	CSARFPSGRINTGELFF
16	TRBV25-1	TRBD1	few	TRBJ1-6	TGTGCCAGTAGAAGCCCCTCGACAGGGGGCAGGTCACCCCTCCACTTT	CASRSPSTGGRSPLHF
18	TRBV6-1	TRBD2	once	TRBJ2-3	TGTGCCAGCAGTCCATCTTGGGCGGGGGAAACTAGCACAGATACGCAGTATTTT	CASSPSWAGETSTDTQYF
15	TRBV3-1	NA	many	TRBJ1-3	TGTGCCAGCACGCAAGGGGCAGGGTTTGGAAACACCATATATTTT	CASTQGAGFGNTIYF
15	TRBV3-1	NA	NA	TRBJ1-2	TGTGCCAGCAGCCCCACCGCTGGGGCCACCGGTGGCTACACCTTC	CASSPTAGATGGYTF
16	TRBV2	TRBD1	few	TRBJ2-7	TGTGCCAGTCGGACAGGGCCTCATTTTAGCTCCTACGAGCAGTACTTC	CASRTGPHFSSYEQYF
14	TRBV2	NA	NA	TRBJ1-1	TGTGCCAGCAGCGTAACAGGGTATGACACTGAAGCTTTCTTT	CASSVTGYDTEAFF
16	TRBV5-1	NA	few	TRBJ2-7	TGCGCCAGCAGCTTGGCCTCGGACGGGTTCTCCTACGAGCAGTACTTC	CASSLASDGFSYEQYF
17	TRBV4-1	NA	NA	TRBJ2-1	TGCGCCAGCAGCCAATCAATAGGGATGAGCTCCTACAATGAGCAGTTCTTC	CASSQSIGMSSYNEQFF
12	TRBV6-1	NA	few	TRBJ1-2	TGTGCCAGCAGTGAAGCAGCCTATGGCTACACCTTC	CASSEAAYGYTF
16	TRBV7-9	NA	few	TRBJ2-1	TGTGCCAGCAGCCACAGAGCTATCAGCTCCTACAATGAGCAGTTCTTC	CASSHRAISSYNEQFF
13	TRBV7-9	NA	many	TRBJ1-2	TGTGCCAGCAGCTTAAACATGAACTATGGCTACACCTTC	CASSLNMNYGYTF
15	TRBV5-1	NA	few	TRBJ2-5	TGCGCCAGCAGCTTGGATCCGGCGGTGGGGGAGACCCAGTACTTC	CASSLDPAVGETQYF
14	TRBV7-2	TRBD2	NA	TRBJ2-5	TGTGCCAGCAGCGATAGCGGGGGGAGGGAGACCCAGTACTTC	CASSDSGGRETQYF